These 15 T cell receptor beta chains were sequenced from one sample in a study of blood T cell repertoires in COVID-19. Measured with immunoSEQ multiplex PCR; TCRdb has only the in-frame clones, and not every one. The data contain a few hundred thousand clones, under 90% of them singletons. The sample taken for sequencing was PBMCs or T cells enriched from blood (not recorded which). The source is a woman aged 25 to 39 who had recovered from COVID-19.

The chain has TRBV5-1 and TRBJ2-1; TRBD2 matches 9 bases. J was trimmed by 5 bases and V by 4 bases; bases with no gene match: 10. This CDR3 is 16 amino acids long. Germline loops: CDR1 SGHRS, CDR2 YFSETQ. Here the CDR3 reads CASSAMPGLANNEQFF. In DNA form, the CDR3 reads TGCGCCAGCAGCGCCATGCCGGGACTAGCTAACAATGAGCAGTTCTTC.

This chain joins TRBV9 and TRBJ2-5, with 7 bases fitting TRBD2. Germline CDR1 and CDR2: SGDLS and YYNGEE. The CDR3 has 17 residues. V trimming: 2 bases; J trimming: 5 bases; junction bases outside the gene matches: 15. CDR3 region: CASSVGRGLRSGETQYF. The DNA of the CDR3 is TGTGCCAGCAGCGTTGGGAGGGGACTACGTTCGGGTGAGACCCAGTACTTC. Together with reference TRBV9 and TRBJ2-5, the CDR3 gives the full variable domain: DSGVTQTPKHLITATGQRVTLRCSPRSGDLSVYWYQQSLDQGLQFLIQYYNGEERAKGNILERFSAQQFPDLHSELNLSSLELGDSALYFCASSVGRGLRSGETQYFGPGTRLLVL.

The V and J genes are TRBV5-1 and TRBJ1-2; 8 bases line up with TRBD1. This CDR3 contains 16 residues. Looked up from germline, CDR1 is SGHRS and CDR2 is YFSETQ. V gave up 0 bases and J gave up 5 bases; unmatched junction bases: 9. The CDR3 here is CASSLGSSGGPYGYTF. In DNA, the CDR3 is TGCGCCAGCAGCTTGGGGTCATCAGGGGGCCCTTATGGCTACACCTTC.

V usage is TRBV9 and J usage is TRBJ1-4; TRBD1 matches at 7 bases. The ends lost 3 bases at V and 0 bases at J; junction bases unmatched: 5. This CDR3 contains 16 residues. Germline V gene data show CDR1 as SGDLS and CDR2 as YYNGEE. The CDR3 sequence is CASSAYQGATNEKLFF. As DNA, the CDR3 is TGTGCCAGCAGCGCCTACCAGGGGGCAACTAATGAAAAACTGTTTTTT.

V gene TRBV7-2 combines with J gene TRBJ1-2; 8 bases are a match to TRBD1. CDR3 length: 15 residues. After removal of 4 bases from V and 5 bases from J, the junction contained 9 bases not matched to a gene. Germline CDR1 reads SGHTA; CDR2 reads FQGNSA. This CDR3 reads CASSSTGGSRYGYTF. In nucleotides, the CDR3 is TGTGCCAGCAGCTCAACAGGGGGTTCTAGGTATGGCTACACCTTC.

The chain combines TRBV5-1 with TRBJ1-2, with 11 bases aligning to TRBD1. The V and J ends lost 1 base and 8 bases, in that order; junction bases with no gene match: 7. This CDR3 is built from 15 residues. Per germline, CDR1 SGHRS and CDR2 YFSETQ. CDR3: CASSLSDRGLWGYTF. Here the CDR3 DNA reads TGCGCCAGCAGCTTGTCGGACAGGGGGCTTTGGGGCTACACCTTC.

J is TRBJ2-7 and V is TRBV19, with D possibly matching TRBD1 (6 bases). Germline V gene sequence: CDR1 LNHDA, CDR2 SQIVND (reference sequence). The CDR3 is 13 amino acids. V gave up 5 bases and J gave up 1 base, with 9 bases separating them. The CDR3 DNA reads TGTGCCAGTAGTCAGGACAGTTCCTACGAGCAGTACTTC. This sequence encodes CASSQDSSYEQYF.

The chain carries TRBV7-9 and TRBJ2-7; TRBD2 matches at 7 bases. This CDR3 has 12 amino acids. V lost 11 bases to trimming and J lost 0 bases; unmatched junction nucleotides: 4. Germline CDR1 and CDR2: SEHNR and FQNEAQ (reference sequence). The CDR3, as DNA: TGTGCCGTGGGAGGGCCCTCCTACGAGCAGTACTTC. It specifies CAVGGPSYEQYF.

Only a few counts were recorded for this clone. This chain joins TRBV18 and TRBJ1-1, with D perhaps matching TRBD1 (6 bases). Germline V gives CDR1 KGHSH, CDR2 LQKENI. V lost 3 bases, J lost 10 bases, and 18 bases lay in between. This CDR3 spans 14 amino acids. CDR3 sequence reads: CASSPLRGGEGAFF. In DNA, the CDR3 is TGTGCCAGCTCACCTCTCAGAGGGGGTGAGGGAGCTTTCTTT.

The chain carries TRBV3-1 (or the pseudogene TRBV3-2) and TRBJ1-4; no clear D. Germline V gene sequence: CDR1 LGHDT, CDR2 YNNKEL (reference sequence). The CDR3 runs 14 residues. Trimming shortened V by 4 bases and J by 5 bases, and 11 bases separated the two germline ends. In nucleotides, the CDR3 is TGTGCCAGCAGCCTCAGTGACGGGAATGAAAAACTGTTTTTT. Amino acid sequence: CASSLSDGNEKLFF.

The J gene is TRBJ1-6, the V gene TRBV4-3; TRBD1 matches at 7 bases. The J segment lost 0 bases and the V segment lost 5 bases, leaving 4 bases of the junction unmatched. This CDR3 spans 16 amino acids. Germline assignment: CDR1 LGHNA and CDR2 YSLEER. The CDR3: CASSEDRSSYNSPLHF. The CDR3 coding sequence is TGCGCCAGCAGCGAGGACAGGAGCTCCTATAATTCACCCCTCCACTTT.

The chain recombines TRBV30 with TRBJ2-7; unclear D gene. CDR3 length: 11 amino acids. The V and J ends lost 0 bases and 6 bases respectively, with 6 bases between them. CDR1 and CDR2 (germline): GTSNPN, SVGIG (reference sequence). CDR3 loop: CAWSVAVEQYF. The CDR3 coding sequence is TGTGCCTGGAGTGTGGCAGTCGAGCAGTACTTC. Full variable domain (remainder filled in from reference TRBV30 and TRBJ2-7): SQTIHQWPATLVQPVGSPLSLECTVEGTSNPNLYWYRQAAGRGLQLLFYSVGIGQISSEVPQNLSASRPQDRQFILSSKKLLLSDSGFYLCAWSVAVEQYFGPGTRLTVT.

The rearrangement joins TRBV5-4 to TRBJ1-2; no clear D gene. Germline CDR1 SGHNT, CDR2 YYREEE (reference sequence). The CDR3 covers 14 residues. Trimming left V 6 bases short and J 5 bases short, with 17 bases between. The CDR3 spells CASKTPGGEYGYTF. For the CDR3, the DNA is TGTGCCAGCAAGACCCCGGGAGGCGAGTATGGCTACACCTTC.

The V gene is TRBV5-6, the J gene TRBJ2-5, with TRBD2 identical over 12 bases. The V gene's germline CDR1 is SGHDT and CDR2 YYEEEE. J lost 3 bases, V lost 0 bases, and 6 bases had no gene match. This CDR3 is built from 17 residues. CDR3 residues: CASSLASGGVGKETQYF. CDR3 in DNA: TGTGCCAGCAGCTTGGCTAGCGGGGGGGTAGGAAAAGAGACCCAGTACTTC.

This rearrangement joins TRBV7-9 to TRBJ2-5, with no clear D. Per germline, CDR1 SEHNR and CDR2 FQNEAQ (reference sequence). The CDR3 has 15 residues. Trimming left V 1 base short and J 0 bases short, with 9 bases between. CDR3: CASSLGEAYQETQYF. As DNA, the CDR3 is TGTGCCAGCAGCTTAGGCGAGGCGTACCAAGAGACCCAGTACTTC.